One sample yielded the 16 T cell receptor beta chains listed below, sequenced in a study of T cell repertoires in cytomegalovirus infection. One entry per CDR3 protein, called by TCRdb with MiXCR from the reads. The sample holds about 310,000 distinct CDR3 sequences, 15% to 20% seen once. The source material was PBMCs. These receptors all come from a human donor in good health (CMV status not recorded). Some clones in this sample may be carry-over from other donors' samples.

The chain is built from TRBV28 and TRBJ1-2; D ambiguous. Germline-derived CDR1 and CDR2 are MDHEN and SYDVKM. V lost 3 bases to trimming and J lost 3 bases, with 20 bases between them. This CDR3 has 17 amino acids. The CDR3 DNA follows: TGTGCCAGCAGTTTGTTCAACCCCGGGAGGCCAGACTATGGCTACACCTTC. Amino acid sequence: CASSLFNPGRPDYGYTF.

Of note for this clonotype: Since a much larger clone is just one base distant, this may be a read error. The chain links TRBV7-9 to TRBJ2-3; D unclear. Germline V lookup: CDR1 SEHNR, CDR2 FQNEAQ (reference sequence). Trimming removed 1 base at V and 3 bases at J, with 5 bases between. The CDR3 runs 13 residues. In nucleotides, the CDR3 is TGTGCCAGCAGCTTAGTTAGAACAGATACGCAGTATTTT. It yields the protein CASSLVRTDTQYF. The entire variable domain, with the rest obtained from reference TRBV7-9 and TRBJ2-3, is as follows: DTGVSQNPRHKITKRGQNVTFRCDPISEHNRLYWYRQTLGQGPEFLTYFQNEAQLEKSRLLSDRFSAERPKGSFSTLEIQRTEQGDSAMYLCASSLVRTDTQYFGPGTRLTVL.

This clonotype was counted ten times or more. The chain recombines TRBV2 with TRBJ1-1; weak D call: TRBD1 (5 bases). The CDR3 is 14 amino acids. Germline lookup yields CDR1 SNHLY and CDR2 FYNNEI. Trimming pared 3 bases from V and 0 bases from J, leaving 8 bases between. CDR3 sequence: CASSDGAMNTEAFF. CDR3 nucleotide sequence: TGTGCCAGCAGTGATGGGGCCATGAACACTGAAGCTTTCTTT.

The table lists this clonotype with many counts. The CDR3 reads CASSFRISTGKYSPLHF. The CDR3 nucleotides read TGTGCCAGCAGCTTTCGAATCTCGACAGGCAAATATTCACCCCTCCACTTT. J is TRBJ1-6 and V is TRBV5-4; possibly TRBD1 for D (6 bases). Trimming removed 2 bases at V and 8 bases at J, with 20 bases between. The germline gives CDR1 SGHNT, CDR2 YYREEE (reference sequence). CDR3 length equals 17 residues.

This clonotype showed up many times. The chain is built from TRBV7-2 and TRBJ1-4, with D unclear. Germline V gives CDR1 SGHTA, CDR2 FQGNSA. V lost 5 bases and J lost 8, with 9 bases in between. CDR3 length: 12 residues. CDR3 sequence reads: CASSKRPEKLFF. The CDR3 DNA reads as TGTGCCAGCAGCAAACGACCGGAAAAACTGTTTTTT.

This clonotype was counted at least ten times. The chain recombines TRBV7-2 with TRBJ1-5; D perhaps matches TRBD1 (6 bases). The germline V gene encodes CDR1 SGHTA and CDR2 FQGNSA. V lost 1 base, J lost 16 bases, and 17 bases lay in between. The CDR3 is 13 amino acids. The CDR3 DNA reads as TGTGCCAGCAGCTTAGACGGACAGATCTTCCCACATTTT. Translated, it gives CASSLDGQIFPHF.

This clonotype was recorded at least ten times. The gene calls are TRBV27 and TRBJ1-4; D remains ambiguous. CDR1 MNHEY and CDR2 SMNVEV come from the germline V gene (reference sequence). Trimming removed 5 bases from V and 0 bases from J, with 16 bases in between. This CDR3 is built from 17 residues. CDR3 loop: CASSPLPGPSTNEKLFF. Written as DNA, the CDR3 is TGTGCCAGCAGTCCCCTCCCGGGCCCTTCAACTAATGAAAAACTGTTTTTT.

The rearrangement joins TRBV5-6 to TRBJ2-2, with D tentatively TRBD1 (6 bases). Trimming left V 4 bases short and J 2 bases short, with 21 bases between. The CDR3 runs 18 residues. The germline CDR1 and CDR2 sequences are SGHDT and YYEEEE. Here the CDR3 DNA reads TGTGCCAGCAGCCCGCTTTTTTATGGGGGCCTCAACACCGGGGAGCTGTTTTTT. It specifies CASSPLFYGGLNTGELFF.

Only one count was recorded for this clonotype. The V and J genes are TRBV18 and TRBJ1-1; D ambiguous. This CDR3 has 15 amino acids. Germline CDR1 reads KGHSH; CDR2 reads LQKENI. V lost 3 bases, J lost 0 bases, and 11 bases lay in between. CDR3 amino acids: CASSPDLGMNTEAFF. The CDR3 nucleotides read TGTGCCAGCTCACCGGACCTGGGGATGAACACTGAAGCTTTCTTT.

There are a few counts of this clonotype. The CDR3 DNA is TGTGCCAGCAGTTACTCTGGGGCGCTGGAAGCTTTCTTT. Translated, it gives CASSYSGALEAFF. V and J are TRBV6-5 and TRBJ1-1, with a possible D match to TRBD1 (5 bases). The CDR3 covers 13 residues. The V gene's germline CDR1 is MNHEY and CDR2 SVGAGI. The V gene lost 0 bases and the J gene lost 8 bases, with 10 bases spanning the gap.

This clonotype was observed many times. This sequence joins TRBV7-2 and TRBJ2-3, with 8 bases that match TRBD2. Germline V gene sequence: CDR1 SGHTA, CDR2 FQGNSA. The CDR3 consists of 17 residues. V shed 5 bases and J 2 bases; nucleotides not matched to a gene: 12. The DNA for the CDR3 is TGTGCCAGCAGCAGGGCGGCTAGCGGGCGTTACACAGATACGCAGTATTTT. Its translation is CASSRAASGRYTDTQYF.

The sample holds a few counts of this clonotype. The chain is built from TRBV5-6 and TRBJ2-1; 10 bases line up with TRBD1. V was pared by 4 bases and J by 0 bases, with 4 bases of the junction left unmatched. Germline loops: CDR1 SGHDT, CDR2 YYEEEE. This CDR3 region has 16 residues. Here the CDR3 reads CASSARTGGSYNEQFF. The CDR3 bases are TGTGCCAGCAGCGCCAGGACAGGGGGCTCCTACAATGAGCAGTTCTTC. The full variable domain, its missing parts supplied by reference TRBV5-6 and TRBJ2-1, is DAGVTQSPTHLIKTRGQQVTLRCSPKSGHDTVSWYQQALGQGPQFIFQYYEEEERQRGNFPDRFSGHQFPNYSSELNVNALLLGDSALYLCASSARTGGSYNEQFFGPGTRLTVL.

This clonotype was found a few times. The chain has TRBV12-3 or TRBV12-4 and TRBJ2-5; D could derive from TRBD1 or TRBD2 (6 bases each). V dropped 2 bases and J dropped 5 bases, with 9 bases sitting between them. The length of the CDR3 is 13 residues. In DNA, the CDR3 is TGTGCCAGCAGTTTATGGAGGGGGGAGACCCAGTACTTC. Translation: CASSLWRGETQYF.

This clonotype occurred a few times. The chain carries TRBV6-5 and TRBJ2-2; the D gene is possibly TRBD2 (6 bases). Germline-derived CDR1 and CDR2 are MNHEY and SVGAGI. V shed 7 bases and J shed 5 bases, with 17 bases lying between them. This CDR3 has 15 residues. CDR3 protein: CASTLGGGLTGELFF. The CDR3, as DNA: TGTGCCAGCACCCTCGGTGGGGGGTTAACCGGGGAGCTGTTTTTT.

This clonotype was seen only a few times. The chain couples TRBV6-2 or TRBV6-3 to TRBJ1-6, with unresolved D. The CDR3 loop spans 15 amino acids. The V gene lost 3 bases and the J gene lost 4 bases, with 10 bases spanning the gap. The germline CDR1 and CDR2 sequences are MNHEY and SVGEGT. The CDR3 DNA is TGTGCCAGCAGTTATCCAGGAGCGTATAATTCACCCCTCCACTTT. Its translation: CASSYPGAYNSPLHF.

This clonotype was seen repeatedly, ten times or more. The rearrangement uses TRBV28 and TRBJ1-1; 8 bases fit TRBD1. Losses at the gene ends were 2 bases for V and 7 bases for J; bases not matched to a gene: 6. The CDR3 runs to 14 residues. Germline V lookup: CDR1 MDHEN, CDR2 SYDVKM. CDR3 DNA: TGTGCCAGCAGTTTAGGCGACAGGGGACTTGAAGCTTTCTTT. Translation gives CASSLGDRGLEAFF.